The 6 T cell receptor beta chains below all came from one sample that was sequenced in a study of blood T cell repertoires in COVID-19. Assay used: immunoSEQ multiplex PCR; TCRdb lists only in-frame clones, some missing. The sample includes about 140,000 clones, 77% of them seen just once. The source material was peripheral blood. The receptors originated from a woman aged 45-65 years with active or convalescent COVID-19.

This chain connects TRBV6-5 to TRBJ1-2; 12 positions agree with TRBD1. The CDR3 consists of 14 residues. Germline loops: CDR1 MNHEY, CDR2 SVGAGI. Losses at the gene ends were 6 bases for V and 6 bases for J; bases not matched to a gene: 5. CDR3 nucleotides: TGTGCCAGCAGGGGGGACAGGGGGCTCCATGGCTACACCTTC. Amino acids: CASRGDRGLHGYTF.

The chain has TRBV19 and TRBJ1-2; D remains ambiguous. Germline CDR1 reads LNHDA; CDR2 reads SQIVND (reference sequence). The V and J ends lost 7 bases and 1 base respectively, with 10 bases between them. The CDR3 sequence is 13 residues long. The CDR3: CASTESFNYGYTF. As DNA, the CDR3 is TGTGCCAGTACGGAGTCTTTTAACTATGGCTACACCTTC. The full variable domain, rest sourced from reference TRBV19 and TRBJ1-2, is DGGITQSPKYLFRKEGQNVTLSCEQNLNHDAMYWYRQDPGQGLRLIYYSQIVNDFQKGDIAEGYSVSREKKESFPLTVTSAQKNPTAFYLCASTESFNYGYTFGSGTRLTVV.

The J gene is TRBJ1-2, the V gene TRBV7-9, with TRBD1 as a possible D gene (6 bases). Per the germline V gene, CDR1 is SEHNR and CDR2 is FQNEAQ (reference sequence). CDR3 length equals 16 residues. The V end was cut by 5 bases, the J end by 1 base, with 17 bases between. This CDR3 reads CASSHGDKAINYGYTF. CDR3 nucleotide sequence: TGTGCCAGCAGCCACGGGGACAAGGCAATTAACTATGGCTACACCTTC.

This clone has only a few counts. The chain couples TRBV7-2 to TRBJ2-1; 12 bases fit TRBD2. V was pared by 4 bases and J by 2 bases, with 0 bases of the junction left unmatched. CDR1 is SGHTA and CDR2 is FQGNSA in the germline V gene. The CDR3 extends over 15 amino acids. DNA of the CDR3: TGTGCCAGCAGCTCTAGCGGGGGGGCCTACAATGAGCAGTTCTTC. Encoded protein: CASSSSGGAYNEQFF.

This clone has a single count. V is TRBV7-6 and J is TRBJ2-5, with a possible D match to TRBD2 (6 bases). CDR3 length equals 14 residues. V shed 1 base and J shed 1 base, with 7 bases lying between them. Germline CDR1 SGHVS, CDR2 FNYEAQ. CDR3 residues: CASSLGRGQETQYF. CDR3 DNA sequence: TGTGCCAGCAGCTTAGGGAGGGGCCAAGAGACCCAGTACTTC.

This chain connects TRBV21-1 to TRBJ2-5; no check of the table's D call, TRBD2, against the DNA was made. TRBV21-1 corresponds to a pseudogene. The CDR3 has 19 residues. CDR3 sequence reads: CASSKAPSSGGPHGETQYF. In nucleotides, the CDR3 is TGTGCCAGCAGCAAAGCGCCGTCTAGCGGGGGCCCCCATGGGGAGACCCAGTACTTC.